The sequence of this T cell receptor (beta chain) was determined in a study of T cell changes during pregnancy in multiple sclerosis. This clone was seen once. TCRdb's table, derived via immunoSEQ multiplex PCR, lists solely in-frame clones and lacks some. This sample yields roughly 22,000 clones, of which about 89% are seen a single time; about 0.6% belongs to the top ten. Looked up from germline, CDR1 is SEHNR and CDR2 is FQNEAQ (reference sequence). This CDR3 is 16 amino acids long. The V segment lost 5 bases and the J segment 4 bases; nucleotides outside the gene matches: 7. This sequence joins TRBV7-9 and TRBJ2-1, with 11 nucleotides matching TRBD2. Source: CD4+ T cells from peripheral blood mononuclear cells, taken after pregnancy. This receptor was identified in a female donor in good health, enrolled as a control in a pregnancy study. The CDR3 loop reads CASSPSGTSGYNEQFF. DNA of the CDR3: TGTGCCAGCAGCCCAAGCGGGACTAGCGGATACAATGAGCAGTTCTTC.